This T cell receptor (beta chain) was found in a study of shared clonotypes between healthy human individuals. Findings of the study overall: Clonotype sharing among donors, it was expected, would be affected by sequencing depth.

CDR3 length: 15 amino acids. The authors split each subset's genomic DNA evenly across several immunoSEQ plates. Here immunoSEQ multiplex PCR was the method, and the copy in TCRdb shows in-frame clones only, minus some. This sample has around 2.1 million clones, with under 97% found just once. Notes on this clone: Antigen specificity is unknown.

Recent vaccinations or acute infections were absent in the healthy HIV-negative adult donors. Donors were Caucasian adults residing in Nashville, Tennessee, USA. The TCR sequence derives from a man younger than 30 in good health. The chain recombines TRBV21-1 with TRBJ2-7; the tabulated D call, TRBD2, remains unverified against the DNA. TRBV21-1 corresponds to a pseudogene. The sample comprised naive CD4+ T cells sorted from blood. Subset noted: CD45RA+ positively selected. In DNA, the CDR3 is TGTGCCAGCAGGCCCGCCGAGGGCGACTGTGACGAGCAGTACTTC. Protein: CASRPAEGDCDEQYF.